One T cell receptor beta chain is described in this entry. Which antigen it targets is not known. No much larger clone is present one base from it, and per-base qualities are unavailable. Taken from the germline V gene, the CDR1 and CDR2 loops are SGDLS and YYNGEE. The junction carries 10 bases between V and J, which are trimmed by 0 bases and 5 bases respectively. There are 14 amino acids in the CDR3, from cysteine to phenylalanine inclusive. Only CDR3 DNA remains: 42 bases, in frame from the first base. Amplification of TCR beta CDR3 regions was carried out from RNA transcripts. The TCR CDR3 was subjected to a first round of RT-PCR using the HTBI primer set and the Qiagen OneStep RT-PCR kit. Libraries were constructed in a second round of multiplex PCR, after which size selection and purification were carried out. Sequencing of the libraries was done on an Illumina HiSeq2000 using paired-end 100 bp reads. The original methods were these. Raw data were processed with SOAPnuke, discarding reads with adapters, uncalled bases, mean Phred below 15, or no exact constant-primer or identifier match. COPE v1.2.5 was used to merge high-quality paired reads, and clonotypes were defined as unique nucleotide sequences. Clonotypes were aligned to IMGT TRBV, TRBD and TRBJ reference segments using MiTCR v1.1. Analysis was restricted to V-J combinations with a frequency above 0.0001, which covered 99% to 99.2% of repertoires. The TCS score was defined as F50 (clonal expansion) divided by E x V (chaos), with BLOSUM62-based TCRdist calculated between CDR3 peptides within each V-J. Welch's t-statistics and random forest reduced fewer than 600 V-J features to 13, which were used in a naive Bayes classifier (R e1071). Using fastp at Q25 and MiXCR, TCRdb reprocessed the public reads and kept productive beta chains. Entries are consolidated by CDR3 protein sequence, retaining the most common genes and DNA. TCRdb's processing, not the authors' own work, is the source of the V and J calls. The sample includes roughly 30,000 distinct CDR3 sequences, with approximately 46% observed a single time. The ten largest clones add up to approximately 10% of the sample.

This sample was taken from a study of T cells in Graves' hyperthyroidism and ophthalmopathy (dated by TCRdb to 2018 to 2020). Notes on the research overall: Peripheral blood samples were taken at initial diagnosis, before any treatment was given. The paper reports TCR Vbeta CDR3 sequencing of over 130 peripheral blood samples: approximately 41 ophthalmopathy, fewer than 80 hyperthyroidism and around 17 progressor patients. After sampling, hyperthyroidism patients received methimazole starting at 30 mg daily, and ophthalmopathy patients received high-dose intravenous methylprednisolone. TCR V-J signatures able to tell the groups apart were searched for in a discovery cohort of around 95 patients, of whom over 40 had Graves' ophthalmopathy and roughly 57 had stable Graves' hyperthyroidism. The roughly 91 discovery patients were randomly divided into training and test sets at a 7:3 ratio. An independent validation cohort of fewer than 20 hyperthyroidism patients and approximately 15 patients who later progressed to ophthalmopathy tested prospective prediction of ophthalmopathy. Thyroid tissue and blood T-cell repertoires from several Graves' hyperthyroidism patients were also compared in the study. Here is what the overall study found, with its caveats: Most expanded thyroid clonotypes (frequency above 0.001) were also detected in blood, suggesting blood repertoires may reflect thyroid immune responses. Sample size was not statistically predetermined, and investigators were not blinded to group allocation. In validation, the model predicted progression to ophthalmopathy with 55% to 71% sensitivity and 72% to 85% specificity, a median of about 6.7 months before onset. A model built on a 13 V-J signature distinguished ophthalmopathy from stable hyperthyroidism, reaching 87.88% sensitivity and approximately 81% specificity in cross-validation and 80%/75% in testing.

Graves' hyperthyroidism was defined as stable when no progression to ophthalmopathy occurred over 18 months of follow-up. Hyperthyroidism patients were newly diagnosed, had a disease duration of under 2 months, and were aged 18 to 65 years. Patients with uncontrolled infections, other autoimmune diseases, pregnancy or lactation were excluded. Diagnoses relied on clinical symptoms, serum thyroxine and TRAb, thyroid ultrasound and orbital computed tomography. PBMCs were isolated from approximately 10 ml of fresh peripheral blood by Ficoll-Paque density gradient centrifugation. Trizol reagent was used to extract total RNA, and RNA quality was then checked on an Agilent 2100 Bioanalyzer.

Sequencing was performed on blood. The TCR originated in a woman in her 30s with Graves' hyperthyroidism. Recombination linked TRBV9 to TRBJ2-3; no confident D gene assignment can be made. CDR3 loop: CASSVEARRDTQYF. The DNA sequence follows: TGTGCCAGCAGCGTAGAGGCCCGAAGAGATACGCAGTATTTT.